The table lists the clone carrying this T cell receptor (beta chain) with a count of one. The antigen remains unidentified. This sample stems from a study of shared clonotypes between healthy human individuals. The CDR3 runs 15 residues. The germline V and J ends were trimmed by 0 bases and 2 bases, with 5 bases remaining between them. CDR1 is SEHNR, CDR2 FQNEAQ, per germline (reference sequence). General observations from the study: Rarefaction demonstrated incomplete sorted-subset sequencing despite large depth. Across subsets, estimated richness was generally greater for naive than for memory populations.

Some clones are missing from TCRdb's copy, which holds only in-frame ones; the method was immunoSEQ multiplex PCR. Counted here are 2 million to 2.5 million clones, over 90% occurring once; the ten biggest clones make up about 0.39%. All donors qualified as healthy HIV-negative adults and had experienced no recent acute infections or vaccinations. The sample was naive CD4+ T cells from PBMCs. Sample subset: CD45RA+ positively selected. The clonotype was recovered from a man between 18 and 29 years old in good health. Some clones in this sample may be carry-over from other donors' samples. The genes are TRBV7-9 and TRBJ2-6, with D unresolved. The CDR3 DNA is TGTGCCAGCAGCTTAGCCCTCCCTGGGGCCAACGTCCTGACTTTC. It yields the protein CASSLALPGANVLTF.